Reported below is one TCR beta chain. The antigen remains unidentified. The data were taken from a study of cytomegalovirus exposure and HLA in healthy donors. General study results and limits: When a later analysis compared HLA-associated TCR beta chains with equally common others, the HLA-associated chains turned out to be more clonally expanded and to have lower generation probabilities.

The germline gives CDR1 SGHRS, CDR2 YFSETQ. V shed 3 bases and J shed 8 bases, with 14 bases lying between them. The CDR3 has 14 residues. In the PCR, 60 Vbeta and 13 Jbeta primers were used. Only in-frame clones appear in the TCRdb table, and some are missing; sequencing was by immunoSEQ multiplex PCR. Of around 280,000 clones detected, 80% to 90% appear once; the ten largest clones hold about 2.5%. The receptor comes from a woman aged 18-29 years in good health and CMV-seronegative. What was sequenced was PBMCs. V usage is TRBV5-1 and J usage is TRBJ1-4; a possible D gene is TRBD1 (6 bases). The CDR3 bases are TGCGCCAGCAGCTCCGGGACACCGGGGGAAAAACTGTTTTTT. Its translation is CASSSGTPGEKLFF.